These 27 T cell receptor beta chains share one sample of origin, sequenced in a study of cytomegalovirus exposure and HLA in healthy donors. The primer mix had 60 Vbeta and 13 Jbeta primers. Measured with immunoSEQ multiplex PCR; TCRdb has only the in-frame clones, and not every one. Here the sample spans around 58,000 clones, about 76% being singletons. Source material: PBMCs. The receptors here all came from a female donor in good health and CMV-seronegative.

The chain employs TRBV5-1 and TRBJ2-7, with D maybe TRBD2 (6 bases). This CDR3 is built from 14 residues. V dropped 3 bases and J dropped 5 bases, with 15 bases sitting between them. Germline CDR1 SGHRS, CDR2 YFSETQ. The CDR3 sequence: CASSSGTSLDEQYF. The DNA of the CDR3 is TGCGCCAGCAGCTCCGGCACTAGCCTCGACGAGCAGTACTTC.

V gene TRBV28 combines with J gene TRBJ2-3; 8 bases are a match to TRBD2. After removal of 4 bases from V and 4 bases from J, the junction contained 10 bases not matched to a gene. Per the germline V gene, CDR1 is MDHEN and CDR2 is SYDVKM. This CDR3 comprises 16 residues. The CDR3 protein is CASSSLGGRSPDTQYF. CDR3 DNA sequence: TGTGCCAGCAGTTCTCTGGGCGGGAGGTCGCCAGATACGCAGTATTTT.

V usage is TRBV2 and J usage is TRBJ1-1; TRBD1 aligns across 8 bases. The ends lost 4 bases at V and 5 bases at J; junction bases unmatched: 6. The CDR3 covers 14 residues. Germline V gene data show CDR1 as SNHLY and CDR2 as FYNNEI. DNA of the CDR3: TGTGCCAGCAGTGTCAGGGGGCCGTGGACTGAAGCTTTCTTT. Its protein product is CASSVRGPWTEAFF.

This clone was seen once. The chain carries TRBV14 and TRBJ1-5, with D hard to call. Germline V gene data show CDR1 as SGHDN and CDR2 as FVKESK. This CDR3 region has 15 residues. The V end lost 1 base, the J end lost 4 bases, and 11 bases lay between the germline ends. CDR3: CASSQVRRRNQPQHF. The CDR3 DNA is TGTGCCAGCAGCCAAGTCCGGAGGAGGAATCAGCCCCAGCATTTT.

The CDR3 DNA reads as TGTGCCAGTAGCCCCCGCTGGACAGGGGGCTACGAGCAGTACTTC. Translating it yields CASSPRWTGGYEQYF. The chain combines TRBV19 with TRBJ2-7, with TRBD1 matching 10 bases. CDR1 LNHDA and CDR2 SQIVND come from the germline V gene (reference sequence). The length of the CDR3 is 15 residues. The J segment lost 3 bases and the V segment lost 6 bases, leaving 8 bases of the junction unmatched.

The CDR3 reads CASSRGVSSGSWGGETQYF. Here the CDR3 DNA reads TGTGCCAGCAGCCGCGGCGTATCTAGCGGGAGTTGGGGGGGAGAGACCCAGTACTTC. J is TRBJ2-5 and V is TRBV5-5, with 10 bases fitting TRBD2. CDR3 length: 19 residues. The germline CDR1 and CDR2 sequences are SGHKS and YYEKEE (reference sequence). J lost 4 bases, V lost 4 bases, and 19 bases had no gene match.

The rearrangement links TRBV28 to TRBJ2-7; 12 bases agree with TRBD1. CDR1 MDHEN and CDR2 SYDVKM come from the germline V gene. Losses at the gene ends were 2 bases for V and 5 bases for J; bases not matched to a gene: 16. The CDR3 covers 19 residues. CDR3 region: CASSLVGTGGKEREDEQYF. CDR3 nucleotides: TGTGCCAGCAGTTTAGTTGGGACAGGGGGCAAAGAAAGGGAAGACGAGCAGTACTTC.

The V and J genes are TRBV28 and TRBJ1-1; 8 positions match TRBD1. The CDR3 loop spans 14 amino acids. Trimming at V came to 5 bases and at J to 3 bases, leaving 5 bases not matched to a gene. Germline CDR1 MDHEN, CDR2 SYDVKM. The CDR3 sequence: CASSDPGGHTEAFF. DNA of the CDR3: TGTGCCAGCAGTGATCCAGGGGGCCACACTGAAGCTTTCTTT.

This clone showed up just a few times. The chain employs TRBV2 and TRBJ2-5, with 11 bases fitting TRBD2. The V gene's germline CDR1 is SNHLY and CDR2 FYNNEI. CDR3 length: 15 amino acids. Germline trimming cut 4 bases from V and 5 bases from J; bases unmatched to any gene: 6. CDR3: CASSGLAGGPETQYF. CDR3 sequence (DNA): TGTGCCAGCAGTGGTTTAGCGGGGGGGCCGGAGACCCAGTACTTC.

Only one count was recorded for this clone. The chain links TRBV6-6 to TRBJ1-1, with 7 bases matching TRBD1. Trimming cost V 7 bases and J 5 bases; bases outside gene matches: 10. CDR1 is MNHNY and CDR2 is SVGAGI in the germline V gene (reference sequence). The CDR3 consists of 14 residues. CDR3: CASKMTGFGTEAFF. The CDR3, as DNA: TGTGCCAGCAAGATGACAGGGTTTGGGACTGAAGCTTTCTTT.

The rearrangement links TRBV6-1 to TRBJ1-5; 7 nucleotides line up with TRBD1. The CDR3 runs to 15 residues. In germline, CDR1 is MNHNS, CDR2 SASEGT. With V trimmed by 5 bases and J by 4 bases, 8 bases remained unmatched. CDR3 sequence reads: CASSQKGDRNQPQHF. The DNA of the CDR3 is TGTGCCAGCAGTCAAAAGGGGGACAGAAATCAGCCCCAGCATTTT.

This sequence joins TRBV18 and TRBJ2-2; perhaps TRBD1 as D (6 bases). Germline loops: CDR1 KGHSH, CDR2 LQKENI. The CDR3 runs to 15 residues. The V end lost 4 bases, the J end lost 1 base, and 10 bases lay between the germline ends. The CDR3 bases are TGTGCCAGCTCACTGGGGACACTGAACACCGGGGAGCTGTTTTTT. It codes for CASSLGTLNTGELFF.

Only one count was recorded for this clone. The CDR3 DNA reads as TGCGCCAGCAGCCTGGGCTTGGAGGACGAGCAGTACTTC. It yields the protein CASSLGLEDEQYF. V gene TRBV4-1 combines with J gene TRBJ2-7; D may be TRBD2 (5 bases). The V gene's germline CDR1 is MGHRA and CDR2 YSYEKL. The CDR3 covers 13 residues. V lost 4 bases and J 5 bases, leaving 12 bases between the germline ends.

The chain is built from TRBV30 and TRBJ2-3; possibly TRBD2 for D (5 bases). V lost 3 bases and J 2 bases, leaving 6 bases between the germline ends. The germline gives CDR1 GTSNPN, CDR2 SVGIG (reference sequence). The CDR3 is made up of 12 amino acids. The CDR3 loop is CAWSGDTDTQYF. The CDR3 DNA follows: TGTGCCTGGAGCGGGGACACAGATACGCAGTATTTT.

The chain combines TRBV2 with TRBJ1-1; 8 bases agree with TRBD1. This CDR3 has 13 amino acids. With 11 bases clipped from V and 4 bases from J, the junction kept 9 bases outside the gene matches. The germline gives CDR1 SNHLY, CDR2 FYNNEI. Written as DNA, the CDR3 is TGTGCCGGTCATGGACAGGGTTTCACTGAAGCTTTCTTT. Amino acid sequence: CAGHGQGFTEAFF.

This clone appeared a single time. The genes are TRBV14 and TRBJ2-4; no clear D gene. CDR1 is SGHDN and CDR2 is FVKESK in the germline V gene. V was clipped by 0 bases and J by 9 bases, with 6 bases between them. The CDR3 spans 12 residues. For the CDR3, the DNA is TGTGCCAGCAGCCAAGATCGCGTCATTCAGTACTTC. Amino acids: CASSQDRVIQYF.

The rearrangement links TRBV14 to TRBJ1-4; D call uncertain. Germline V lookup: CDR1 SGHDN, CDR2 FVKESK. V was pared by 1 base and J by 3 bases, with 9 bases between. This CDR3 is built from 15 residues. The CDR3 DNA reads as TGTGCCAGCAGCCAAGTCGGAGAGGCTAATGAAAAACTGTTTTTT. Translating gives CASSQVGEANEKLFF. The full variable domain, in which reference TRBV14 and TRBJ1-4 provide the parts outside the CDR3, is EAGVTQFPSHSVIEKGQTVTLRCDPISGHDNLYWYRRVMGKEIKFLLHFVKESKQDESGMPNNRFLAERTGGTYSTLKVQPAELEDSGVYFCASSQVGEANEKLFFGSGTQLSVL.

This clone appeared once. The CDR3 region is CASSQRVLADNTDTQYF. The CDR3 nucleotides read TGCGCCAGCAGCCAAAGGGTACTAGCGGATAACACAGATACGCAGTATTTT. The chain has TRBV4-3 and TRBJ2-3; 8 bases fit TRBD2. V gave up 2 bases and J gave up 2 bases; unmatched junction bases: 9. Germline lookup yields CDR1 LGHNA and CDR2 YSLEER. This CDR3 has 17 residues.

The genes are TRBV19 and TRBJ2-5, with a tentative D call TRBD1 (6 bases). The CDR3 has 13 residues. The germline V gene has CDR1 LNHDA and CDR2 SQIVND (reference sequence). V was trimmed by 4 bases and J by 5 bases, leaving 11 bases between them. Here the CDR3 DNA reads TGTGCCAGTAGTACACAGGGTCGGGAGACCCAGTACTTC. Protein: CASSTQGRETQYF.

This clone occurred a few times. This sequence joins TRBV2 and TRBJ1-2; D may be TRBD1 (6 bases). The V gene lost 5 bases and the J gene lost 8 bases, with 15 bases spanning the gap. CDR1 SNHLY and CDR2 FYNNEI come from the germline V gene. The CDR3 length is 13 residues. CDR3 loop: CASSISGAVGYTF. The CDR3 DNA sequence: TGTGCCAGCAGTATCTCAGGGGCGGTAGGCTACACCTTC.

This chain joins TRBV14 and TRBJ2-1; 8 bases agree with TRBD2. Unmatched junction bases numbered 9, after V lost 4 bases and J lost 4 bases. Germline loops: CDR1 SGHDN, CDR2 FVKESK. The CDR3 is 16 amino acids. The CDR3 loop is CASSPATAGGYNEQFF. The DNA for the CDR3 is TGTGCCAGCAGCCCAGCCACTGCGGGGGGTTACAATGAGCAGTTCTTC.

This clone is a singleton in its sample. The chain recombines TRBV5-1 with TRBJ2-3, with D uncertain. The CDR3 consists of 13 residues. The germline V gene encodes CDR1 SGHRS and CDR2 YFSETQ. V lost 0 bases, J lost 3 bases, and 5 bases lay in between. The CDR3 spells CASSLDGTDTQYF. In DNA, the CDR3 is TGCGCCAGCAGCTTGGACGGTACAGATACGCAGTATTTT.

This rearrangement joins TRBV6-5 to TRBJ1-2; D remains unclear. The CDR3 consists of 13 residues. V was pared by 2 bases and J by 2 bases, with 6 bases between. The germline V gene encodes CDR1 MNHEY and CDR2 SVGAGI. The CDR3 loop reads CASSYTQNYGYTF. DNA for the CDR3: TGTGCCAGCAGTTACACCCAGAACTATGGCTACACCTTC.

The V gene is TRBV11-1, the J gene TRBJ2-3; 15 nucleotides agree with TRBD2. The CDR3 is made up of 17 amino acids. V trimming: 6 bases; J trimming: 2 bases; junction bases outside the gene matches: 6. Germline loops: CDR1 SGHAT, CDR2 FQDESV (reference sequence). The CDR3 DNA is TGTGCCAGCAGTCCGGGACTAGCGGGGGGAGTCACAGATACGCAGTATTTT. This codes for CASSPGLAGGVTDTQYF.

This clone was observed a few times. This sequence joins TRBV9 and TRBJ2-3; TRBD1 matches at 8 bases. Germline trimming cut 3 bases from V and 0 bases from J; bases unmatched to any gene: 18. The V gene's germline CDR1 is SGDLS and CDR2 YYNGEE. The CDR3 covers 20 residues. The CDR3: CASSATGTGRFRSSTDTQYF. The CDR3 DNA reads TGTGCCAGCAGCGCGACCGGGACAGGCCGTTTCCGATCTAGCACAGATACGCAGTATTTT. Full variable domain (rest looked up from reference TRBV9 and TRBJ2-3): DSGVTQTPKHLITATGQRVTLRCSPRSGDLSVYWYQQSLDQGLQFLIQYYNGEERAKGNILERFSAQQFPDLHSELNLSSLELGDSALYFCASSATGTGRFRSSTDTQYFGPGTRLTVL.

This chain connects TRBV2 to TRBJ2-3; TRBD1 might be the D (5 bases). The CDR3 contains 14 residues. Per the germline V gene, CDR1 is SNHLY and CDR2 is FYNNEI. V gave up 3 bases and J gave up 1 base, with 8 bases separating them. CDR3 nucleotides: TGTGCCAGCAGTGACCCCAGGGGCACAGATACGCAGTATTTT. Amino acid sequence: CASSDPRGTDTQYF.

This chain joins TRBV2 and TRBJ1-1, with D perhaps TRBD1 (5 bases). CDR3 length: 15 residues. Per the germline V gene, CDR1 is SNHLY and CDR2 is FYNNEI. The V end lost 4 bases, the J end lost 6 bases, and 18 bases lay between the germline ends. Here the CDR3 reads CASSGGGGLGPEAFF. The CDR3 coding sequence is TGTGCCAGCAGTGGCGGGGGGGGGTTAGGTCCTGAAGCTTTCTTT.